This T cell receptor (beta chain) was recorded in a study of chemoradiotherapy in HPV16-positive cancers (dated by TCRdb to 2021 to 2024). Turning to the overall study: Functional T-cell assays on cells from two HPV16-positive patients defined candidate HPV-specific T-cell clones and common TCR motifs. The study asked whether T-cell immunity to the HPV oncoproteins E6 and E7 changes during chemoradiotherapy and whether this immunity affects survival. The candidate HPV-specific TCRs and motifs were subsequently tracked in TCR repertoires obtained from fewer than 95 patients with HPV-related cancers. What the research found in general, with its limitations: The functional definition of HPV-specific T cells was derived from only a couple of HPV16-positive patients, and the survival association was reported for HPV16-positive patients. Expansion of candidate HPV-specific clones and E7-related TCR motifs was observed in the tumor microenvironment during treatment, whereas no such expansion was observed for non-HPV-specific T cells. In HPV16-positive patients, expansion of HPV-responsive T cells during chemoradiotherapy was associated with improved recurrence-free survival.

Repertoires were sampled repeatedly over the course of chemoradiotherapy so that clonal expansion in the tumor microenvironment could be followed. Library preparation employed the immunoSEQ multiplex PCR assay. What TCRdb holds here is the immuneACCESS table cut down to in-frame rearrangements. Part of the clones is not present; checked against another copy, under half of the missing clones reflect an unresolved V gene, and the others are unexplained. This sample has some 1,600 clones in its table, and almost 95% of those were observed once. The top ten constitute almost 7.5% of the sample. Including cysteine and phenylalanine, the CDR3 has 16 amino acids. Kept here is only the CDR3 DNA, which spans 48 bases and is read in frame from base 1. The V end gives up 0 bases and the J end 3 bases, leaving 6 bases in the junction not matched to a gene. For CDR1 and CDR2, the germline V gene lists SGHRS and YFSETQ.

With regard to this clone: Its antigen is unknown. No base-level quality is on record; no much larger clone is a single base apart.

The chain was built from TRBV5-1 and TRBJ1-3; TRBD1 agrees with 7 junctional bases. The sample consisted of tumor tissue, taken from a patient who underwent chemoradiotherapy. The sequence was collected from a human donor with HPV-associated anogenital cancer. The CDR3 reads CASSLEGGAGGNTIYF. The nucleotide sequence is given as TGCGCCAGCAGCTTGGAAGGGGGCGCGGGTGGAAACACCATATATTTT.